This TCR beta chain was documented in a study of T cell repertoires in cytomegalovirus infection (dated by TCRdb to between 2017 and 2020). Background for the entire study: The HLA type of each donor mattered for the analysis, because public TCR beta signatures pointed to carriage of CMV infection along with the matching HLA type. Study-level results and caveats: The ex vivo response was dominated by HLA-C-restricted CMV-specific TCR beta clonotypes, which also provided the single most frequent clonotype in two of eight donors. In both this cohort and an independent approximately 370-donor cohort, the cumulative frequency of public TCR beta family members distinguished carriers of CMV infection plus the relevant HLA type.

Per the germline V gene (reference sequence), LNHDA is the CDR1 and SQIVND is the CDR2. Reading from cysteine to phenylalanine, the CDR3 counts 13 amino acids. Only the CDR3 region is kept as DNA, spanning 39 bases read in frame from base 1. V drops 5 bases and J drops 1 base, leaving 8 bases in between. This clonotype was picked up many times. What antigen it recognizes has not been identified. The record has no base qualities; no much larger clone is one base away. Sequencing took place on an Illumina HiSeq 1500. TCRdb reworked the public reads: Q25 trimming with fastp, MiXCR clone assembly, productive beta chains retained. Records with the same CDR3 protein are collapsed into one entry carrying the most frequent genes and DNA. The sample table holds over 100,000 distinct CDR3 sequences, of which 10% were seen once. Roughly 31% of the sample rests with the top ten.

The clonotype comes from a human donor in good health (CMV status not recorded). Some clones in this sample may be carry-over from other donors' samples. Sequenced input: PBMCs, sequenced either directly or after in vitro stimulation (not recorded which). The chain is assembled from TRBV19 and TRBJ2-5; a confident D gene designation cannot be given. The CDR3 region reads CASSLQFQETQYF. The nucleotide sequence is given as TGTGCCAGTAGTTTACAGTTCCAAGAGACCCAGTACTTC.